The clone carrying this T cell receptor beta chain came up many times. The data stem from a study of human T cells and chemical hapten exposure. Across the study: The sensitizer, 2% DPC, was used on around 2 cm by around 2 cm of upper inner arm skin. Mostly female patients had alopecia areata, totalis or universalis.

Individual cDNA molecules received unique molecular identifiers in the library. TCRdb itself ran the RACE reads through MiXCR, one entry per CDR3 protein. The table has about 300,000 distinct CDR3 sequences, 5% to 6.5% seen once; the top ten hold less than 9%. The CDR3 has 13 residues. Germline V lookup: CDR1 MNHEY, CDR2 SMNVEV (reference sequence). V lost 8 bases to trimming and J lost 0 bases, with 10 bases between them. The time point denotes: pre-sensitization, week 0. Treatment reported: therapeutic diphenylcyclopropenone sensitization with weekly scalp DPC. The study enrolled 18 to 70-year-old alopecia patients suitable for DPC.

The V gene is TRBV27, the J gene TRBJ1-1; a weak D match, TRBD1 (5 bases). Sequencing was performed on whole blood, taken in connection with sensitization to the hapten diphenylcyclopropenone (DPC). The receptor comes from a woman aged 18-30 years with alopecia areata. Some clones in this sample may be carry-over from other donors' samples. CDR3: CASWGGMNTEAFF. In DNA form, the CDR3 reads TGTGCCAGCTGGGGGGGGATGAACACTGAAGCTTTCTTT.